Shown below are 26 T cell receptor beta chains from a single sample sequenced in a study of T-cell reconstitution after alpha-beta-depleted transplantation in children. Preparation of the TCRbeta library used unique molecular identifiers. TCRdb reanalysed the PCR reads using MiXCR and keeps one entry per CDR3 protein. The data show approximately 150,000 distinct CDR3 sequences, roughly 8.8% seen once. The sequencing here drew on PBMCs, mostly from graft donor cells, taken 180 days after TCRalphabeta/CD19-depleted stem cell transplant. The receptors originated from a female patient aged 2-9 years who had a stem cell transplant for congenital amegakaryocytic thrombocytopenia, so the T cells may come from the graft donor.

In this sample, this clonotype turned up a few times. The V call is TRBV7-2, the J call TRBJ2-3, with a weak D call TRBD1 (5 bases). The CDR3 totals 13 residues. Germline V gives CDR1 SGHTA, CDR2 FQGNSA. Trimming left V 4 bases short and J 2 bases short, with 7 bases between. CDR3 in amino acids: CASSWGVTDTQYF. The CDR3 coding sequence is TGTGCCAGCAGCTGGGGCGTCACAGATACGCAGTATTTT.

The rearrangement joins TRBV5-1 to TRBJ2-7; the match to TRBD2 covers 11 bases. Unmatched junction bases numbered 6, after V lost 5 bases and J lost 5 bases. The germline gives CDR1 SGHRS, CDR2 YFSETQ. This CDR3 contains 14 residues. CDR3 protein: CASSRSGRENEQYF. DNA of the CDR3: TGCGCCAGCAGTCGTAGCGGGAGGGAAAACGAGCAGTACTTC. Drawing the rest from reference TRBV5-1 and TRBJ2-7, the complete variable domain is KAGVTQTPRYLIKTRGQQVTLSCSPISGHRSVSWYQQTPGQGLQFLFEYFSETQRNKGNFPGRFSGRQFSNSRSEMNVSTLELGDSALYLCASSRSGRENEQYFGPGTRLTVT.

This clonotype was counted at least ten times. The chain carries TRBV28 and TRBJ2-7, with a possible D match to TRBD2 (6 bases). In germline, CDR1 is MDHEN, CDR2 SYDVKM. The CDR3 runs to 16 residues. The V and J ends lost 4 bases and 4 bases respectively, with 20 bases between them. This chain's CDR3 is CASSSPQRVLRYEQYF. Written as DNA, the CDR3 is TGTGCCAGCAGTTCCCCCCAGCGGGTGCTACGATACGAGCAGTACTTC.

This clonotype was counted many times. The chain is built from TRBV4-3 and TRBJ2-3; D is ambiguous. In germline, CDR1 is LGHNA, CDR2 YSLEER. The CDR3 totals 14 residues. V was cut by 2 bases and J by 9 bases, with 15 bases left in between. The CDR3 nucleotides read TGCGCCAGCAGCCAAAGATCTGGGTATGGCACGCAGTATTTT. Residues: CASSQRSGYGTQYF.

This clonotype was observed at least ten times. The chain links TRBV20-1 to TRBJ2-1; a possible D gene is TRBD1 (6 bases). V was clipped by 3 bases and J by 8 bases, with 14 bases between them. The V gene's germline CDR1 is DFQATT and CDR2 SNEGSKA (reference sequence). The length of the CDR3 is 13 residues. This chain's CDR3 is CSASTSGADEQFF. The CDR3 DNA is TGCAGTGCTAGTACCTCAGGGGCAGATGAGCAGTTCTTC.

Concerning this clonotype itself: It may be a read error: a sequence one base away is much more abundant. The CDR3 does not end in the conserved phenylalanine or tryptophan, so this is likely a read error. In DNA, the CDR3 is TGCAGCTGGTTTGGCCTAGCGGGGGTTAATGAGCAGTTCTTA. This translates into CSWFGLAGVNEQFL. This chain connects TRBV20-1 to TRBJ2-1, with 10 bases that match TRBD2. The V gene's germline CDR1 is DFQATT and CDR2 SNEGSKA (reference sequence). This CDR3 region has 14 residues.

This clonotype was seen ten or more times. The rearrangement uses TRBV7-7 and TRBJ2-3; D uncertain. Germline CDR1 is SSHAT and CDR2 is FNYEAQ (reference sequence). Trimming left V 3 bases short and J 1 base short, with 8 bases between. CDR3 length: 14 amino acids. The CDR3 DNA reads as TGTGCCAGCAGCTTTGGGTGGGGCACAGATACGCAGTATTTT. Protein sequence: CASSFGWGTDTQYF.

This chain links TRBV11-2 with TRBJ2-7; a weak D match, TRBD2 (5 bases). The V gene lost 5 bases and the J gene lost 7 bases, with 18 bases spanning the gap. The germline gives CDR1 SGHAT, CDR2 FQNNGV. The CDR3 has 14 amino acids. The CDR3 is CASSPTPREGEQYF. CDR3 sequence (DNA): TGTGCCAGCAGCCCCACCCCGAGGGAAGGGGAGCAGTACTTC.

This clonotype was seen ten or more times. This chain links TRBV28 with TRBJ1-1, with unresolved D. CDR3 size: 15 residues. Trimming cost V 5 bases and J 11 bases, with 24 bases left between them. Per germline, CDR1 MDHEN and CDR2 SYDVKM. CDR3 sequence: CASSLRRPHAPGAFF. The CDR3 nucleotides are TGTGCCAGCAGTCTACGTCGGCCCCACGCCCCCGGCGCTTTCTTT.

This clonotype came up a few times. The V call is TRBV6-5, the J call TRBJ2-1, with a tentative D call TRBD2 (6 bases). The CDR3 has 15 residues. V lost 8 bases to trimming and J lost 6 bases, with 20 bases between them. Germline V gives CDR1 MNHEY, CDR2 SVGAGI. This CDR3 reads CASEFWILALNEQFF. The CDR3 nucleotides read TGTGCCAGCGAGTTTTGGATTCTAGCGCTCAATGAGCAGTTCTTC.

This clonotype occurred many times. The chain links TRBV4-2 to TRBJ2-2; 8 bases map to TRBD1. With 3 bases clipped from V and 0 bases from J, the junction kept 6 bases outside the gene matches. Germline CDR1 reads LGHNA; CDR2 reads YNFKEQ. CDR3 size: 17 residues. The CDR3 spells CASSQGQALANTGELFF. In DNA form, the CDR3 reads TGTGCCAGCAGCCAGGGACAGGCCCTCGCGAACACCGGGGAGCTGTTTTTT.

In this sample, this clonotype turned up many times. The gene calls are TRBV5-1 and TRBJ2-1, with 13 bases aligning to TRBD2. The CDR3 is 16 residues long. Germline V lookup: CDR1 SGHRS, CDR2 YFSETQ. V lost 4 bases, J lost 8 bases, and 9 bases stayed unmatched. The CDR3 DNA reads TGCGCCAGCAGCGCCGCCGGGACTAGCGGGATGTATGAGCAGTTCTTC. It encodes CASSAAGTSGMYEQFF.

Many counts were recorded for this clonotype. V gene TRBV5-4 combines with J gene TRBJ2-5; D not certain. Germline loops: CDR1 SGHNT, CDR2 YYREEE (reference sequence). V lost 3 bases and J lost 3, with 9 bases in between. The CDR3 has 13 amino acids. Here the CDR3 DNA reads TGTGCCAGCAGCTCACTTGTGGAAGAGACCCAGTACTTC. Encoded protein: CASSSLVEETQYF.

This sequence joins TRBV11-2 and TRBJ2-7; TRBD1 agrees at 9 bases. V shed 0 bases, J shed 0 bases, and the junction held 6 bases outside the gene matches. Germline values: CDR1 SGHAT, CDR2 FQNNGV. The CDR3 is 17 residues long. CDR3 in amino acids: CASSLDRDRALSYEQYF. CDR3 DNA: TGTGCCAGCAGCTTAGATAGGGACAGGGCCCTCTCCTACGAGCAGTACTTC.

This clonotype was counted only a few times. This chain uses TRBV20-1 with TRBJ2-3, with 7 positions matching TRBD2. CDR1 DFQATT and CDR2 SNEGSKA come from the germline V gene (reference sequence). J lost 0 bases, V lost 2 bases, and 8 bases had no gene match. The CDR3 is made up of 16 amino acids. CDR3 coding DNA: TGCAGTGCTAGATCCAGTAAAGCGGGGAGCACAGATACGCAGTATTTT. Its translation is CSARSSKAGSTDTQYF.

This clonotype has ten or more counts. Here the CDR3 reads CASRLTGGSAYLFF. The CDR3 nucleotides are TGTGCCAGTAGACTGACAGGGGGATCGGCGTATCTGTTTTTT. The J gene is TRBJ1-4, the V gene TRBV19; 9 bases match TRBD1. Per germline, CDR1 LNHDA and CDR2 SQIVND (reference sequence). The CDR3 has 14 residues. V dropped 6 bases and J dropped 14; count of bases not matched to a gene: 13.

The gene calls are TRBV20-1 and TRBJ2-7; 9 nucleotides align to TRBD1. Looked up from germline, CDR1 is DFQATT and CDR2 is SNEGSKA (reference sequence). CDR3 length equals 14 residues. The ends lost 6 bases at V and 1 base at J; junction bases unmatched: 7. The CDR3 is CSASDRGFSYEQYF. The DNA of the CDR3 is TGCAGTGCATCCGACAGGGGGTTTTCCTACGAGCAGTACTTC.

This clonotype came up many times. The chain joins TRBV20-1 to TRBJ1-1, with D unresolved. CDR1 and CDR2 (germline): DFQATT, SNEGSKA (reference sequence). Trimming took 6 bases from V and 0 from J, leaving 14 bases between them. The CDR3 has 14 amino acids. Written as DNA, the CDR3 is TGCAGTGCCCGATTGGACGGACTGAACACTGAAGCTTTCTTT. Protein product: CSARLDGLNTEAFF.

This chain links TRBV27 with TRBJ1-1; D not resolved. Germline V gives CDR1 MNHEY, CDR2 SMNVEV (reference sequence). Trimming took off 7 bases at V and 7 bases at J, with 25 bases between the two ends. The CDR3 contains 16 residues. The CDR3 loop reads CASTLHPGRPAGEAFF. CDR3 sequence (DNA): TGTGCCAGCACTCTACACCCGGGGAGACCAGCCGGTGAAGCTTTCTTT.

This clonotype was counted ten times or more. The chain recombines TRBV12-3 or TRBV12-4 with TRBJ1-1; possible D gene TRBD1, 6 bases. CDR3 length: 13 residues. V was clipped by 6 bases and J by 4 bases, with 12 bases between them. The CDR3: CASRPTGSTEAFF. The CDR3 DNA follows: TGTGCCAGCAGACCTACAGGGTCCACTGAAGCTTTCTTT.

CDR3 sequence reads: CASSALQGLSTDTQYF. As DNA, the CDR3 is TGTGCCAGCAGTGCGTTACAGGGGTTAAGCACAGATACGCAGTATTTT. This chain links TRBV2 with TRBJ2-3; 7 bases agree with TRBD1. This CDR3 spans 16 amino acids. Germline assignment: CDR1 SNHLY and CDR2 FYNNEI. Trimming took 4 bases from V and 0 from J; bases not matched to a gene: 7. Full variable domain (missing parts from reference TRBV2 and TRBJ2-3): EPEVTQTPSHQVTQMGQEVILRCVPISNHLYFYWYRQILGQKVEFLVSFYNNEISEKSEIFDDQFSVERPDGSNFTLKIRSTKLEDSAMYFCASSALQGLSTDTQYFGPGTRLTVL.

This clonotype was detected only a few times. The CDR3 nucleotides read TGTGCCAGCAGTTTATTTTCTCTCCTGGTAATTGATCAGCCCCAGCATTTT. This codes for CASSLFSLLVIDQPQHF. This chain uses TRBV28 with TRBJ1-5; unclear D gene. Germline loops: CDR1 MDHEN, CDR2 SYDVKM. Trimming cost V 1 base and J 5 bases, with 18 bases left between them. The CDR3 sequence is 17 residues long. The variable domain in full, completed from reference TRBV28 and TRBJ1-5, reads DVKVTQSSRYLVKRTGEKVFLECVQDMDHENMFWYRQDPGLGLRLIYFSYDVKMKEKGDIPEGYSVSREKKERFSLILESASTNQTSMYLCASSLFSLLVIDQPQHFGDGTRLSIL.

This clonotype was seen many times. The rearrangement uses TRBV7-2 and TRBJ2-2, with 13 nucleotides matching TRBD2. Germline V gives CDR1 SGHTA, CDR2 FQGNSA. CDR3 length: 15 residues. The trim removed 4 bases at V and 8 bases at J, leaving 4 bases unmatched. The CDR3 is CASSSGLAGEGELFF. The CDR3 nucleotides are TGTGCCAGCAGCTCAGGACTAGCGGGAGAGGGGGAGCTGTTTTTT.

There are a few counts of this clonotype. The chain couples TRBV5-1 to TRBJ2-3, with 14 nucleotides matching TRBD2. The CDR3 sequence is 17 residues long. V shed 3 bases, J shed 2 bases, and the junction held 5 bases outside the gene matches. Germline CDR1 and CDR2: SGHRS and YFSETQ. Here the CDR3 reads CASSYGLAGGLTDTQYF. CDR3 sequence (DNA): TGCGCCAGCAGCTACGGACTAGCGGGGGGCCTCACAGATACGCAGTATTTT.

This chain joins TRBV7-2 and TRBJ2-5, with a possible D match to TRBD2 (6 bases). From germline, CDR1 is SGHTA and CDR2 FQGNSA. The V end was cut by 2 bases, the J end by 5 bases, with 21 bases between. The CDR3 covers 17 residues. This chain's CDR3 is CASSLFRRGDLEETQYF. DNA of the CDR3: TGTGCCAGCAGCTTATTTCGGAGGGGCGATTTAGAGGAGACCCAGTACTTC.

This clonotype occurred many times. This chain joins TRBV7-9 and TRBJ2-2; D possibly corresponds to TRBD2 (6 bases). CDR3 size: 17 residues. Germline assignment: CDR1 SEHNR and CDR2 FQNEAQ (reference sequence). V shed 5 bases and J shed 0 bases, with 16 bases lying between them. The DNA for the CDR3 is TGTGCCAGCAGCCCCTTCCAGGGACTCGCGAACACCGGGGAGCTGTTTTTT. Residues: CASSPFQGLANTGELFF.